These T cell receptor beta chains were read from a single sample in a study of cytomegalovirus exposure and HLA in healthy donors. Sequencing was performed with immunoSEQ multiplex PCR; in TCRdb, only in-frame clones are kept and a portion is missing. This table has more than 90,000 clones, over 60% appearing once. What was sequenced was PBMCs. These receptors originate from a young man in good health and CMV-seropositive. The CDR3 runs from the conserved cysteine through the conserved F or W. D genes are given only for firm matches. Size tells how often a clone was seen (once, few, many) or the class of an expanded clone, and some rows leave it out.

size: .; J: TRBJ1-4; D: .; V: TRBV5-6; CDR3: CASSLDPGEKLFF; DNA: TGTGCCAGCAGCTTGGACCCCGGGGAAAAACTGTTTTTT
size: .; J: TRBJ1-6; D: TRBD1; V: TRBV7-9; CDR3: CASSSVDRPNSPLHF; DNA: TGTGCCAGCAGCTCCGTGGACAGGCCCAATTCACCCCTCCACTTT
size: .; J: TRBJ2-5; D: .; V: TRBV11-2; CDR3: CASSSGHPRGETQYF; DNA: TGTGCCAGCAGCTCCGGACACCCGCGAGGAGAGACCCAGTACTTC
size: few; J: TRBJ2-7; D: TRBD1; V: TRBV4-1; CDR3: CASSIRDRGDEQYF; DNA: TGCGCCAGCAGCATCCGGGACAGGGGGGACGAGCAGTACTTC
size: .; J: TRBJ2-7; D: .; V: TRBV7-9; CDR3: CASSSSAGFEQYF; DNA: TGTGCCAGCAGCTCCTCCGCAGGGTTCGAGCAGTACTTC
size: .; J: TRBJ2-7; D: .; V: TRBV6-6; CDR3: CASKGASDSAHYEQYF; DNA: TGTGCCAGCAAAGGGGCATCCGACAGCGCGCACTACGAGCAGTACTTC
size: few; J: TRBJ2-7; D: TRBD1; V: TRBV30; CDR3: CAWSGTGGNYEQYF; DNA: TGTGCCTGGAGTGGGACAGGGGGCAACTACGAGCAGTACTTC
size: .; J: TRBJ2-1; D: TRBD2; V: TRBV18; CDR3: CASSPLAGPGDEQFF; DNA: TGTGCCAGCTCACCCCTAGCGGGGCCTGGGGATGAGCAGTTCTTC
size: .; J: TRBJ2-1; D: TRBD2; V: TRBV4-2; CDR3: CASSQGVSGGGTYNEQFF; DNA: TGTGCCAGCAGCCAAGGGGTGAGTGGCGGGGGAACCTACAATGAGCAGTTCTTC
size: .; J: TRBJ1-5; D: .; V: TRBV5-1; CDR3: CASSPIGAGNQPQHF; DNA: TGCGCCAGCAGCCCTATTGGGGCAGGAAATCAGCCCCAGCATTTT
size: .; J: TRBJ2-7; D: .; V: TRBV7-8; CDR3: CASSSLLYEQYF; DNA: TGTGCCAGCAGCTCCCTTCTCTACGAGCAGTACTTC
size: .; J: TRBJ1-2; D: .; V: TRBV5-4; CDR3: CASSPGTGYTF; DNA: TGTGCCAGCAGCCCCGGGACAGGCTACACCTTC
size: .; J: TRBJ2-2; D: .; V: TRBV5-1; CDR3: CASSLQVGSNTGELFF; DNA: TGCGCCAGCAGCTTGCAAGTCGGTTCGAACACCGGGGAGCTGTTTTTT
size: once; J: TRBJ1-1; D: .; V: TRBV9; CDR3: CASSVTSRPGTEAFF; DNA: TGTGCCAGCAGCGTAACATCCAGGCCAGGCACTGAAGCTTTCTTT
size: .; J: TRBJ2-3; D: TRBD2; V: TRBV7-6; CDR3: CASSLRAGSTDTQYF; DNA: TGTGCCAGCAGCTTAAGAGCGGGGAGCACAGATACGCAGTATTTT
size: .; J: TRBJ1-6; D: TRBD1; V: TRBV30; CDR3: CAYGTGNSPLHF; DNA: TGTGCTTACGGGACAGGGAATTCACCCCTCCACTTT
size: .; J: TRBJ2-3; D: TRBD2; V: TRBV2; CDR3: CASSDVRLAGASTDTQYF; DNA: TGTGCCAGCAGTGACGTCCGGCTAGCGGGGGCTAGCACAGATACGCAGTATTTT
size: .; J: TRBJ2-5; D: .; V: TRBV27; CDR3: CASSLAAFSGSGGPGEETQYF; DNA: TGTGCCAGCAGTTTAGCGGCCTTCTCAGGGTCGGGAGGCCCAGGGGAGGAGACCCAGTACTTC
size: few; J: TRBJ1-3; D: .; V: TRBV7-9; CDR3: CASSLGPVSGNTIYF; DNA: TGTGCCAGCAGCTTAGGTCCAGTCTCTGGAAACACCATATATTTT
size: few; J: TRBJ2-7; D: .; V: TRBV5-6; CDR3: CASRGRGSTYEQYF; DNA: TGTGCCAGCAGGGGGCGAGGCAGTACCTACGAGCAGTACTTC
size: .; J: TRBJ1-3; D: .; V: TRBV5-1; CDR3: CASSLTLGNTIYF; DNA: TGCGCCAGCAGCTTGACATTGGGAAACACCATATATTTT
size: few; J: TRBJ1-1; D: TRBD1; V: TRBV19; CDR3: CASSRTGAEAFF; DNA: TGTGCCAGTAGTAGGACAGGCGCTGAAGCTTTCTTT
size: .; J: TRBJ2-2; D: .; V: TRBV6-4; CDR3: CASSGAGGRPVAGELFF; DNA: TGTGCCAGCAGTGGTGCCGGGGGGCGGCCAGTCGCCGGGGAGCTGTTTTTT
size: once; J: TRBJ1-4; D: .; V: TRBV6-5; CDR3: CASSPDGINEKLFF; DNA: TGTGCCAGCAGTCCGGACGGGATTAATGAAAAACTGTTTTTT
size: .; J: TRBJ1-4; D: .; V: TRBV18; CDR3: CASSPFAGSDEKLFF; DNA: TGTGCCAGCTCACCATTTGCAGGGTCGGATGAAAAACTGTTTTTT
size: few; J: TRBJ2-1; D: TRBD1; V: TRBV2; CDR3: CASSGQGSYNEQFF; DNA: TGTGCCAGCAGTGGACAGGGCTCCTACAATGAGCAGTTCTTC
size: .; J: TRBJ1-2; D: TRBD1; V: TRBV7-9; CDR3: CASSLFYGQGESYGYTF; DNA: TGTGCCAGCAGCTTATTCTACGGACAGGGGGAAAGCTATGGCTACACCTTC
size: .; J: TRBJ2-7; D: .; V: TRBV7-2; CDR3: CASSLVSSRGLEAYEQYF; DNA: TGTGCCAGCAGCTTAGTCTCGAGCCGCGGGCTGGAGGCCTACGAGCAGTACTTC
size: .; J: TRBJ2-5; D: TRBD2; V: TRBV12-5; CDR3: CASGLARGGGPQETQYF; DNA: TGTGCTAGTGGTTTGGCGCGCGGCGGGGGGCCACAAGAGACCCAGTACTTC
size: .; J: TRBJ2-2; D: TRBD2; V: TRBV2; CDR3: CASAGGPNTGELFF; DNA: TGTGCCAGCGCGGGGGGGCCGAACACCGGGGAGCTGTTTTTT
size: .; J: TRBJ1-1; D: .; V: TRBV11-2; CDR3: CASSLPYGGMNTEAFF; DNA: TGTGCCAGCAGCCTGCCCTATGGAGGGATGAACACTGAAGCTTTCTTT
size: few; J: TRBJ1-4; D: .; V: TRBV25-1; CDR3: CASSDSPGREKLFF; DNA: TGTGCCAGCAGTGATTCCCCAGGTCGGGAAAAACTGTTTTTT
size: .; J: TRBJ2-3; D: TRBD2; V: TRBV5-5; CDR3: CASISRASGGTSTDTQYF; DNA: TGTGCCAGCATCTCTAGGGCTAGCGGGGGGACCAGCACAGATACGCAGTATTTT
size: .; J: TRBJ1-6; D: .; V: TRBV5-1; CDR3: CASSFETENSPLHF; DNA: TGCGCCAGCAGCTTCGAGACGGAGAATTCACCCCTCCACTTT
size: .; J: TRBJ1-6; D: .; V: TRBV5-6; CDR3: CASSLSPRAYSYNSPLHF; DNA: TGTGCCAGCAGCTTAAGTCCCAGGGCCTACTCCTATAATTCACCCCTCCACTTT
size: .; J: TRBJ1-2; D: .; V: TRBV4-1; CDR3: CASSHHTVPYGYTF; DNA: TGCGCCAGCAGCCATCATACAGTGCCCTATGGCTACACCTTC
size: .; J: TRBJ2-1; D: TRBD2; V: TRBV27; CDR3: CASSPHILLAGGPGEQFF; DNA: TGTGCCAGCAGTCCTCACATTTTGCTAGCGGGGGGGCCCGGTGAGCAGTTCTTC
size: .; J: TRBJ1-6; D: TRBD1; V: TRBV6-6; CDR3: CATTGQGTSPLHF; DNA: TGTGCCACCACGGGACAGGGTACTTCACCCCTCCACTTT
size: .; J: TRBJ1-2; D: .; V: TRBV7-9; CDR3: CSSSLARGDGYPF; DNA: TGTTCCAGCAGCTTAGCCAGGGGCGATGGCTACCCCTTC
size: .; J: TRBJ1-2; D: .; V: TRBV5-6; CDR3: CASSLFGSGGYTF; DNA: TGTGCCAGCAGCTTGTTCGGGTCCGGGGGCTACACCTTC
size: .; J: TRBJ1-2; D: TRBD1; V: TRBV6-6; CDR3: CASSLGTGGQGYPF; DNA: TGTGCCAGCAGCCTCGGGACAGGGGGCCAGGGCTACCCCTTC
size: .; J: TRBJ1-6; D: TRBD1; V: TRBV5-4; CDR3: CASSFEQGNSPLHF; DNA: TGTGCCAGCAGCTTTGAACAGGGGAATTCACCCCTCCACTTT
size: .; J: TRBJ1-6; D: .; V: TRBV5-6; CDR3: CASSLRAGSPLHF; DNA: TGTGCCAGCAGCCTCCGAGCGGGATCACCCCTCCACTTT
size: few; J: TRBJ2-5; D: .; V: TRBV9; CDR3: CASSPQRSSGETQYF; DNA: TGTGCCAGCAGCCCTCAACGGTCCAGCGGGGAGACCCAGTACTTC
size: few; J: TRBJ1-1; D: .; V: TRBV4-3; CDR3: CASSQALFQVTEAFF; DNA: TGCGCCAGCAGCCAAGCGTTGTTCCAGGTCACTGAAGCTTTCTTT